These 16 T cell receptor beta chains share one sample of origin, sequenced in a study of CD8+ T cells in alopecia areata (dated by TCRdb to 2016 to 2019). Interpreted using the paper, the time point label stands for: about 4 weeks on oral tofacitinib. This specimen's treatment or condition label, per the study, means: oral pan-JAK inhibitor, 5-10 mg twice daily. The receptor library was made with the immunoSEQ multiplex PCR assay. For TCR sequencing, RNA was extracted from every sample and reverse transcribed into cDNA to serve as template. TCRdb took this table from immuneACCESS and kept in-frame rearrangements with V and J called. Such tables lack part of the clones; where checked against another copy, unresolved V genes explain under half of the gap, and the rest is unexplained. Here the sample has more than 150,000 clones; roughly three fifths occur a single time. Approximately 3.5% of the sample is in the top ten clones.

The source material was CD4+ T cells sorted from blood, sampled at week 4, from a patient treated with tofacitinib. The origin of the receptors is a human donor with alopecia areata.

This clone appeared a few times. The rearrangement joins TRBV19 to TRBJ1-5; unclear D gene. Trimming took 7 bases from V and 4 from J, leaving 17 bases between them. The V gene's germline CDR1 is LNHDA and CDR2 SQIVND (reference sequence). The CDR3 contains 15 residues. The CDR3 is CASTPPTWHNQPQHF. For the CDR3, the DNA is TGTGCCAGTACCCCACCTACTTGGCATAATCAGCCCCAGCATTTT.

The CDR3 DNA is TGTGCCAGCAGCGTCGACAGCCGCTCTGGGGCCAACGTCCTGACTTTC. Translating it yields CASSVDSRSGANVLTF. V usage is TRBV9 and J usage is TRBJ2-6; tentative D call: TRBD1 (5 bases). The germline gives CDR1 SGDLS, CDR2 YYNGEE. V was clipped by 2 bases and J by 0 bases, with 9 bases between them. CDR3 length: 16 amino acids. Filled out from reference TRBV9 and TRBJ2-6, the complete variable domain reads DSGVTQTPKHLITATGQRVTLRCSPRSGDLSVYWYQQSLDQGLQFLIQYYNGEERAKGNILERFSAQQFPDLHSELNLSSLELGDSALYFCASSVDSRSGANVLTFGAGSRLTVL.

This rearrangement joins TRBV7-2 to TRBJ1-6, with D tentatively TRBD1 (5 bases). The CDR3 has 14 amino acids. Germline V lookup: CDR1 SGHTA, CDR2 FQGNSA. Trimming left V 5 bases short and J 7 bases short, with 12 bases between. CDR3 sequence: CASSPLQDNSPLHF. The CDR3 coding sequence is TGTGCCAGCAGCCCGTTACAGGACAATTCACCCCTCCACTTT.

The chain combines TRBV30 with TRBJ2-5, with 8 bases identical to TRBD2. The CDR3 runs 14 residues. Germline CDR1 and CDR2: GTSNPN and SVGIG (reference sequence). J lost 0 bases, V lost 4 bases, and 4 bases had no gene match. CDR3 sequence: CAWNRGGNQETQYF. The DNA for the CDR3 is TGTGCCTGGAACCGGGGGGGGAACCAAGAGACCCAGTACTTC.

The rearrangement links TRBV7-2 to TRBJ1-2; D unclear. Per the germline V gene, CDR1 is SGHTA and CDR2 is FQGNSA. The CDR3 totals 14 residues. Trimming left V 2 bases short and J 4 bases short, with 11 bases between. CDR3 DNA sequence: TGTGCCAGCAGCTTAACGACCCAAGGCTATGGCTACACCTTC. It translates to CASSLTTQGYGYTF.

The chain has TRBV7-3 and TRBJ1-1, with TRBD1 matching 9 bases. The CDR3 loop spans 15 amino acids. Germline V gives CDR1 SGHTA, CDR2 FQGTGA. V shed 4 bases, J shed 5 bases, and the junction held 8 bases outside the gene matches. The CDR3 here is CASSSHTGGGTEAFF. The CDR3 region has the DNA TGTGCCAGCAGCTCCCACACAGGGGGCGGGACTGAAGCTTTCTTT.

The chain joins TRBV25-1 to TRBJ1-1, with D possibly TRBD1 on 5 matching bases. Germline CDR1 reads MGHDK; CDR2 reads SYGVNS. CDR3 length: 17 amino acids. Trimming cost V 2 bases and J 3 bases, with 19 bases left between them. CDR3 residues: CASSEIRLPTGDTEAFF. Written as DNA, the CDR3 is TGTGCCAGCAGTGAAATCCGTCTCCCCACGGGGGACACTGAAGCTTTCTTT.

This chain links TRBV7-2 with TRBJ2-7; 10 bases match TRBD1. J gave up 3 bases and V 4 bases, and 9 bases lay outside the gene matches. The germline V gene has CDR1 SGHTA and CDR2 FQGNSA. This CDR3 region has 16 residues. The chain's CDR3 is CASSSAGTGVYYEQYF. The CDR3, as DNA: TGTGCCAGCAGCTCAGCGGGGACAGGGGTGTACTACGAGCAGTACTTC.

This clone was seen a handful of times. CDR3 DNA: TGTGCCAGCTCACCACCGGTCACAGATACGCAGTATTTT. This encodes CASSPPVTDTQYF. The chain joins TRBV18 to TRBJ2-3; D unresolved. The V end was cut by 0 bases, the J end by 2 bases, with 3 bases between. The CDR3 has 13 residues. Per the germline V gene, CDR1 is KGHSH and CDR2 is LQKENI.

This clone was detected only a few times. This chain uses TRBV29-1 with TRBJ2-3; D gene ambiguous. The V gene lost 7 bases and the J gene lost 7 bases, with 9 bases spanning the gap. CDR1 and CDR2 from the germline V gene are SQVTM and ANQGSEA. The CDR3 loop spans 10 amino acids. CDR3 sequence reads: CSATSNTQYF. CDR3 DNA sequence: TGCAGCGCAACATCGAATACGCAGTATTTT.

This clone was recorded only once. The chain employs TRBV9 and TRBJ2-5, with TRBD2 matching over 7 bases. The CDR3 loop spans 14 amino acids. Per the germline V gene, CDR1 is SGDLS and CDR2 is YYNGEE. With 4 bases clipped from V and 9 bases from J, the junction kept 12 bases outside the gene matches. CDR3 nucleotide sequence: TGTGCCAGCAGCCCCACAGGAGGACGGGAGGCCCAGTACTTC. It translates to CASSPTGGREAQYF.

V is TRBV4-3 and J is TRBJ2-3; no firm D call. Deletions cut 3 bases from V and 4 bases from J, with 14 bases between. The CDR3 covers 15 residues. In germline, CDR1 is LGHNA, CDR2 YSLEER. CDR3 in DNA: TGCGCCAGCAGCCAGACCCTCGGACGTCCAGATACGCAGTATTTT. Translating gives CASSQTLGRPDTQYF.

The chain employs TRBV30 and TRBJ2-4; D tentatively reads TRBD1 or TRBD2 (5 bases each). The CDR3 extends over 12 amino acids. Germline assignment: CDR1 GTSNPN and CDR2 SVGIG (reference sequence). The V and J ends lost 0 bases and 10 bases respectively, with 10 bases between them. The chain's CDR3 is CAWSVARGIQYF. CDR3 sequence (DNA): TGTGCCTGGAGTGTAGCGAGGGGTATTCAGTACTTC.

The gene calls are TRBV29-1 and TRBJ1-2, with D maybe TRBD1 (6 bases). Looked up from germline, CDR1 is SQVTM and CDR2 is ANQGSEA. CDR3 size: 11 residues. Trimming stripped 7 bases from V and 8 bases from J, with 14 bases between. CDR3 sequence reads: CSASDSTGYTF. The CDR3 DNA sequence: TGCAGCGCATCGGACAGCACCGGCTACACCTTC.

This clone was observed a few times. The chain has TRBV5-4 and TRBJ1-4, with 7 bases identical to TRBD1. The V gene end was trimmed by 4 bases and the J gene end by 4 bases; junction bases not matched to a gene: 10. This CDR3 has 16 amino acids. Germline lookup yields CDR1 SGHNT and CDR2 YYREEE (reference sequence). This CDR3 reads CASSRGLQGDNEKLFF. The CDR3 DNA follows: TGTGCCAGCAGCCGCGGACTCCAGGGGGATAATGAAAAACTGTTTTTT.

This chain links TRBV29-1 with TRBJ1-1, with unresolved D. CDR3 size: 12 residues. Germline V gives CDR1 SQVTM, CDR2 ANQGSEA. The V and J ends lost 3 bases and 1 base respectively, with 6 bases between them. For the CDR3, the DNA is TGCAGCGTTGATAGGCCGAACACTGAAGCTTTCTTT. This sequence encodes CSVDRPNTEAFF.